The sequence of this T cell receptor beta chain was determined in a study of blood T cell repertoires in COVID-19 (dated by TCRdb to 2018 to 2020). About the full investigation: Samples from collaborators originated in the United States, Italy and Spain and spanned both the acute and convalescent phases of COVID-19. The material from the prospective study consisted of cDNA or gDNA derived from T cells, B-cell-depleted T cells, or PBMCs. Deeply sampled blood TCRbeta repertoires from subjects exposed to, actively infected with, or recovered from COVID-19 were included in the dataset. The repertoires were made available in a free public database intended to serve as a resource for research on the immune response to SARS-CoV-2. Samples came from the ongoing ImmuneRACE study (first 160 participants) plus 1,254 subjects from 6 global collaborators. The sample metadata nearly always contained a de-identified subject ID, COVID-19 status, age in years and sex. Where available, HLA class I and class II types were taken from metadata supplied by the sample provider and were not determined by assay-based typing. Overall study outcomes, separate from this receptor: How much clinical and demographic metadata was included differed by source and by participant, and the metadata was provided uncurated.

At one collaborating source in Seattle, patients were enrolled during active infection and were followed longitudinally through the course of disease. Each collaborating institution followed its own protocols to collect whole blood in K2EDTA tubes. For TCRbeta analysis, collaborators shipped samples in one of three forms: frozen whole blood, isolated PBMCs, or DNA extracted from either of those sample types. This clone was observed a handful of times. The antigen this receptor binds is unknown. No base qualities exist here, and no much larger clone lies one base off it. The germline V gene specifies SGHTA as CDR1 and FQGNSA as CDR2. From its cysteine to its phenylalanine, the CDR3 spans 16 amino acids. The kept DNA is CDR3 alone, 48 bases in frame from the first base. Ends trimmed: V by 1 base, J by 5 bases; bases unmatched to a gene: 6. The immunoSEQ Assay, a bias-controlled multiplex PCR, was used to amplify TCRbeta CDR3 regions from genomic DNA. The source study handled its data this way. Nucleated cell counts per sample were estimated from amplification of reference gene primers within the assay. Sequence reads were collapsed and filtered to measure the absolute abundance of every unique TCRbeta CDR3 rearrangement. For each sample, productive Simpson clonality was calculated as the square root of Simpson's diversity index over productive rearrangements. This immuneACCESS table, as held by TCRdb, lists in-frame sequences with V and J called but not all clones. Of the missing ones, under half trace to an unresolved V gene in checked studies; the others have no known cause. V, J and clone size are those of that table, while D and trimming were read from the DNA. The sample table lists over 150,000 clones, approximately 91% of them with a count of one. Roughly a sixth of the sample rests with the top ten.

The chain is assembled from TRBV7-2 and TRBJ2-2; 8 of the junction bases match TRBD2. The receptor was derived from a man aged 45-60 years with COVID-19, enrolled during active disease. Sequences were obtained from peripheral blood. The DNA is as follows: TGTGCCAGCAGCTTAGGACTAGCGTACTATACCGGGGAGCTGTTTTTT. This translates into CASSLGLAYYTGELFF.